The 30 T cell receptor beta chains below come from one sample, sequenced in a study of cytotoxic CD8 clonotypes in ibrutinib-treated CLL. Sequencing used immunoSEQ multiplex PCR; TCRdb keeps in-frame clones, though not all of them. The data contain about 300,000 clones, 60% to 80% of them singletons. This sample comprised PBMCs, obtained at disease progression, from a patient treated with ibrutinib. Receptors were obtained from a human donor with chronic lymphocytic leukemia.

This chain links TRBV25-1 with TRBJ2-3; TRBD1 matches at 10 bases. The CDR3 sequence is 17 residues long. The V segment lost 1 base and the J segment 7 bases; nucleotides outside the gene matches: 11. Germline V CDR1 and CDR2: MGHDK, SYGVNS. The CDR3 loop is CASSESGTGASVNTQYF. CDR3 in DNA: TGTGCCAGCAGTGAATCCGGGACAGGGGCCTCGGTTAATACGCAGTATTTT. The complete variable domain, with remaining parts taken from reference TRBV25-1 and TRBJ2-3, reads EADIYQTPRYLVIGTGKKITLECSQTMGHDKMYWYQQDPGMELHLIHYSYGVNSTEKGDLSSESTVSRIRTEHFPLTLESARPSHTSQYLCASSESGTGASVNTQYFGPGTRLTVL.

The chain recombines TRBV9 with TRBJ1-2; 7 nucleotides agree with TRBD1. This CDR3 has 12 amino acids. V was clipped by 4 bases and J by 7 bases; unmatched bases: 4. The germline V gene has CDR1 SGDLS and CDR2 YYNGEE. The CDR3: CASSPTGVGYTF. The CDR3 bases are TGTGCCAGCAGCCCAACAGGGGTTGGCTACACCTTC.

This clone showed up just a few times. The CDR3 here is CASSLTVQETQYF. The CDR3 nucleotides read TGTGCCAGCAGTTTGACAGTCCAAGAGACCCAGTACTTC. The J gene is TRBJ2-5, the V gene TRBV28; D possibly corresponds to TRBD1 (5 bases). Germline CDR1 MDHEN, CDR2 SYDVKM. The CDR3 totals 13 residues. The germline V and J ends were trimmed by 3 bases and 1 base, with 6 bases remaining between them.

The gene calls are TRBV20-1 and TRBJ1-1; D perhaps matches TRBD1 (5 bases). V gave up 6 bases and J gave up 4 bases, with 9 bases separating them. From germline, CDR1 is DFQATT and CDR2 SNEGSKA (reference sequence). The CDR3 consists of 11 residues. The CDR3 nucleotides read TGCAGTGCAACGGGACGCACTGAAGCTTTCTTT. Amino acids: CSATGRTEAFF.

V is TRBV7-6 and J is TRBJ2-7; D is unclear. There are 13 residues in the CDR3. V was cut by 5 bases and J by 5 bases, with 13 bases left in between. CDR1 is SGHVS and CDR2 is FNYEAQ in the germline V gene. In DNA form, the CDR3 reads TGTGCCAGCAGCAAGGACCCGCTGGACGAGCAGTACTTC. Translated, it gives CASSKDPLDEQYF.

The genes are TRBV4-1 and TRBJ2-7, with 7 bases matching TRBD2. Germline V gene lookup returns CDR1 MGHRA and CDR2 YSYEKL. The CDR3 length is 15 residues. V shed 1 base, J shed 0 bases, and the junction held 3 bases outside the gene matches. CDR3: CASSQVTGGSYEQYF. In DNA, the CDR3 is TGCGCCAGCAGCCAAGTCACGGGGGGCTCCTACGAGCAGTACTTC.

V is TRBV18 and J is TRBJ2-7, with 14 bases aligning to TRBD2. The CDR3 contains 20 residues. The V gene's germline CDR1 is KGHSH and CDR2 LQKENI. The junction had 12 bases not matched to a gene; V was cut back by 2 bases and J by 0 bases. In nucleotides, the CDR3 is TGTGCCAGCTCACCATTCGCAGGACTAGCGGGAGGCACGACCTCCTACGAGCAGTACTTC. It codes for CASSPFAGLAGGTTSYEQYF.

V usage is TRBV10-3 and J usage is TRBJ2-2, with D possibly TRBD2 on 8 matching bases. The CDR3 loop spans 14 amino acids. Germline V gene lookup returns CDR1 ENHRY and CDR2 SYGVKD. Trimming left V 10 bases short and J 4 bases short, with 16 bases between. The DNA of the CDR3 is TGTGCCACGGGAGGGACAGCGAGCACCGGGGAGCTGTTTTTT. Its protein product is CATGGTASTGELFF.

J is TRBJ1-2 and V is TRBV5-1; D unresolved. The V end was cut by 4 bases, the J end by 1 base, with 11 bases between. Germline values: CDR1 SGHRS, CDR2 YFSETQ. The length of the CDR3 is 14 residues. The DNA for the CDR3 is TGCGCCAGCAGCAATGACAACTATAACTATGGCTACACCTTC. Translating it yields CASSNDNYNYGYTF.

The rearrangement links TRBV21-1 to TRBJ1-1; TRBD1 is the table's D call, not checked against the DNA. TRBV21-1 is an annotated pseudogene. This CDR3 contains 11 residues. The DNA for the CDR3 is TGTGCCAGCAGCAACAGGGTTGGAGCTTTCTTT. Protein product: CASSNRVGAFF.

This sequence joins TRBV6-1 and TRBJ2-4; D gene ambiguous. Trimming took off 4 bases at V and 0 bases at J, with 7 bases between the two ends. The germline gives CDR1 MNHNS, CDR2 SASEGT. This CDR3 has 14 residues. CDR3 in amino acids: CASSASLAKNIQYF. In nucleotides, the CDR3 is TGTGCCAGCAGTGCCTCCCTAGCCAAAAACATTCAGTACTTC.

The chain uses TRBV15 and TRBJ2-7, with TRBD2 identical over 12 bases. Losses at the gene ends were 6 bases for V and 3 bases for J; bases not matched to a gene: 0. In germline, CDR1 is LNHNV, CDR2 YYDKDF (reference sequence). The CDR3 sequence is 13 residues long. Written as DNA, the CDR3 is TGTGCCACCAGGGGACTAGCGGGCTACGAGCAGTACTTC. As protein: CATRGLAGYEQYF. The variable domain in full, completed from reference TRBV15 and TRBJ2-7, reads DAMVIQNPRYQVTQFGKPVTLSCSQTLNHNVMYWYQQKSSQAPKLLFHYYDKDFNNEADTPDNFQSRRPNTSFCFLDIRSPGLGDTAMYLCATRGLAGYEQYFGPGTRLTVT.

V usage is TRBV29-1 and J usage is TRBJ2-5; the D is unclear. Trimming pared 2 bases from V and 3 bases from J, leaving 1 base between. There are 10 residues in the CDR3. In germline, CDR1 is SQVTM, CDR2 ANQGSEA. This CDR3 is CSVEKETQYF. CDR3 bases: TGCAGCGTTGAAAAAGAGACCCAGTACTTC.

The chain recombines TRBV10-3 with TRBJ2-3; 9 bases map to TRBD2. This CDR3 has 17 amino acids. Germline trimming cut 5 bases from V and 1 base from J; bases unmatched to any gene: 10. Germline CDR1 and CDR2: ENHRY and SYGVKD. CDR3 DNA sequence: TGTGCCATCAGTTTTGGGCTAGCGGGAATAGGCACAGATACGCAGTATTTT. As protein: CAISFGLAGIGTDTQYF.

CDR3 loop: CATSRLGTGNTGELFF. CDR3 bases: TGTGCCACCAGCAGACTCGGGACAGGGAACACCGGGGAGCTGTTTTTT. The rearrangement uses TRBV15 and TRBJ2-2; 8 bases match TRBD1. Unmatched junction bases numbered 3, after V lost 2 bases and J lost 1 base. Germline CDR1 and CDR2: LNHNV and YYDKDF (reference sequence). This CDR3 comprises 16 residues.

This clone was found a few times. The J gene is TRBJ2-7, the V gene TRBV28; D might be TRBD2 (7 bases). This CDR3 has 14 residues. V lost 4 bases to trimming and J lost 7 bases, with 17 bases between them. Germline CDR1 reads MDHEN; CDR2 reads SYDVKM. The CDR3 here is CASSYAGAGREQYF. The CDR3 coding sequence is TGTGCCAGCAGTTATGCGGGGGCAGGGAGGGAGCAGTACTTC.

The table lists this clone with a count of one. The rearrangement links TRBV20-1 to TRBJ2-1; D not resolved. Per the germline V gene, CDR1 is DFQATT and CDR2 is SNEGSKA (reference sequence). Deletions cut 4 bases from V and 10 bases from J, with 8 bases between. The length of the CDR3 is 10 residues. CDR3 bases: TGCAGTGCTACACTAAGGGAGCAGTTCTTC. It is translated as CSATLREQFF.

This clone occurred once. The DNA of the CDR3 is TGTGCCAGCAGCTATAGCGGGGGGGCAGATACGCAGTATTTT. Translated: CASSYSGGADTQYF. This sequence joins TRBV11-2 and TRBJ2-3; 11 bases map to TRBD2. The V gene end was trimmed by 4 bases and the J gene end by 4 bases; junction bases not matched to a gene: 1. This CDR3 comprises 14 residues. Per germline, CDR1 SGHAT and CDR2 FQNNGV.

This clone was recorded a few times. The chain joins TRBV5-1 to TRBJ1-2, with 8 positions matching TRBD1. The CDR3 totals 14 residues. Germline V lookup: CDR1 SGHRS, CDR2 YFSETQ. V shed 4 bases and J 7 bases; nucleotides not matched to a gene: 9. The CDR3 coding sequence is TGCGCCAGCAGCGGGGACAGGATTGTCTCTGGCTACACCTTC. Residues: CASSGDRIVSGYTF.

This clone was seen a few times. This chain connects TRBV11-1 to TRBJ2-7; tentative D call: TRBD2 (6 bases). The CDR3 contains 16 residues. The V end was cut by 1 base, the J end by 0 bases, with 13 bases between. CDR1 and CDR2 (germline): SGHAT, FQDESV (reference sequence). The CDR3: CASSLGTDYSSYEQYF. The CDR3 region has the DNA TGTGCCAGCAGCTTAGGAACGGACTACAGCTCCTACGAGCAGTACTTC.

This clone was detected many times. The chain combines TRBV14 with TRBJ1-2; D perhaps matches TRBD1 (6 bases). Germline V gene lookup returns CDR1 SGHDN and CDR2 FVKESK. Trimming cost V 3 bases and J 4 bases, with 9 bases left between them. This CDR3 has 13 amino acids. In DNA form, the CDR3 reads TGTGCCAGCAGCCAGGCGGGGGCCTATGGCTACACCTTC. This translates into CASSQAGAYGYTF.

The CDR3 region has the DNA TGTGCCAGCAGAGCAGGGAGCTCCTATAATTCACCCCTCCACTTT. This codes for CASRAGSSYNSPLHF. The rearrangement links TRBV7-2 to TRBJ1-6; TRBD1 might be the D (5 bases). Germline lookup yields CDR1 SGHTA and CDR2 FQGNSA. Trimming took 6 bases from V and 0 from J, leaving 9 bases between them. The CDR3 length is 15 residues.

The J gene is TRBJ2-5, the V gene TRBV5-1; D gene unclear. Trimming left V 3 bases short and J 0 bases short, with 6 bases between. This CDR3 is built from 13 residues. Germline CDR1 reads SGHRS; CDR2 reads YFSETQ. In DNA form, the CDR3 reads TGCGCCAGCAGCTCAACGTACCAAGAGACCCAGTACTTC. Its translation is CASSSTYQETQYF.

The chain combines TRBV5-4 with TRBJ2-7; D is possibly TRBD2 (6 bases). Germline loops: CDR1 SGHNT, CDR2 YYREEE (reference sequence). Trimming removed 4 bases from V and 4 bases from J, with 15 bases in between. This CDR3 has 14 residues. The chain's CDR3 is CASSAGLPPYEQYF. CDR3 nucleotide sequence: TGTGCCAGCAGCGCGGGACTGCCACCTTACGAGCAGTACTTC.

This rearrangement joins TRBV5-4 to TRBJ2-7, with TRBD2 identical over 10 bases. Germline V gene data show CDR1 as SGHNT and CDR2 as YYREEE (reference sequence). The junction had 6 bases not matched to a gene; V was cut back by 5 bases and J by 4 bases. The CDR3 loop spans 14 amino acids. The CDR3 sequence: CASRSSGGAYEQYF. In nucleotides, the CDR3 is TGTGCCAGCAGATCTAGCGGGGGCGCTTACGAGCAGTACTTC. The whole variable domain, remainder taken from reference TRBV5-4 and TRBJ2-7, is ETGVTQSPTHLIKTRGQQVTLRCSSQSGHNTVSWYQQALGQGPQFIFQYYREEENGRGNFPPRFSGLQFPNYSSELNVNALELDDSALYLCASRSSGGAYEQYFGPGTRLTVT.

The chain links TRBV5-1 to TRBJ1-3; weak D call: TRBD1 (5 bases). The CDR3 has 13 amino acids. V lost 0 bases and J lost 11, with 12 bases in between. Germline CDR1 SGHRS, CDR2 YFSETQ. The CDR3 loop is CASSLASGTAIYF. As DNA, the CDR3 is TGCGCCAGCAGCTTGGCGTCCGGGACGGCCATATATTTT.

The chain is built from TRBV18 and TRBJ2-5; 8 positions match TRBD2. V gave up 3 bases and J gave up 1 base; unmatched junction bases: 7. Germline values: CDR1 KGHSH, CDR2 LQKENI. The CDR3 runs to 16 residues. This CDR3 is CASSPILAGGQETQYF. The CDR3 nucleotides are TGTGCCAGCTCACCTATTCTAGCGGGTGGCCAAGAGACCCAGTACTTC.

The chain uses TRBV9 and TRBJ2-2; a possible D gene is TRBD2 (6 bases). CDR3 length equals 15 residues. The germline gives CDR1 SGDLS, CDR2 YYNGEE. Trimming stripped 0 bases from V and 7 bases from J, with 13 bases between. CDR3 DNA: TGTGCCAGCAGCGTAGCCCCGGACGGGGGCGGGGAGCTGTTTTTT. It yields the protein CASSVAPDGGGELFF.

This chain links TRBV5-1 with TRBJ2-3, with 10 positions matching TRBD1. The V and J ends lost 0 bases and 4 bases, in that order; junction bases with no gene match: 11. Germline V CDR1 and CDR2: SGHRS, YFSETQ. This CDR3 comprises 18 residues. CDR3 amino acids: CASSLGSGTGVLADTQYF. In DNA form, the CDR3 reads TGCGCCAGCAGCTTGGGTTCCGGGACAGGGGTCTTGGCAGATACGCAGTATTTT. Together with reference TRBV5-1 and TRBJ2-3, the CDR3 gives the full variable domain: KAGVTQTPRYLIKTRGQQVTLSCSPISGHRSVSWYQQTPGQGLQFLFEYFSETQRNKGNFPGRFSGRQFSNSRSEMNVSTLELGDSALYLCASSLGSGTGVLADTQYFGPGTRLTVL.

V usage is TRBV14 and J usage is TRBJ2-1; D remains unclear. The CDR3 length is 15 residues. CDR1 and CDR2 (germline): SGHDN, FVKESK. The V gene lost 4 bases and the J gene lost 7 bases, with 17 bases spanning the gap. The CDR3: CASSPDSIKENEQFF. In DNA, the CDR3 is TGTGCCAGCAGCCCAGACTCGATTAAGGAGAATGAGCAGTTCTTC.